Listed below are T cell receptor beta chains from one sample, sequenced in a study of blood T cell repertoires in COVID-19. Here immunoSEQ multiplex PCR was the method, and the copy in TCRdb shows in-frame clones only, minus some. Among 200,000 or so clones listed, about 82% were seen once. Sequencing input: peripheral blood. These receptors were obtained from a woman aged 25 to 39 with acute or convalescent COVID-19. The CDR3 runs from the conserved cysteine through the conserved F or W. Size tells how often a clone was seen (once, few, many) or the class of an expanded clone, and some rows leave it out.

J gene | V gene | clone size | CDR3 protein
TRBJ1-4 | TRBV18 | - | CASSPRSALSATNEKLFF
TRBJ1-1 | TRBV6-2/TRBV6-3 | - | CASSIDRGPNTEAFF
TRBJ1-2 | TRBV7-2 | - | CASSSLSQGPGYGYTF
TRBJ2-7 | TRBV28 | - | CASSLWGGVSYEQYF
TRBJ1-1 | TRBV28 | once | CASSLSPNTEAFF
TRBJ1-5 | TRBV27 | few | CASSFSGDKQPQHF
TRBJ1-2 | TRBV10-2 | - | CASSGGPPRGYTF
TRBJ1-1 | TRBV11-2 | - | CASSLYTEAFF
TRBJ1-2 | TRBV19 | - | CAGLLVDGGLWDGYTF
TRBJ2-3 | TRBV10-3 | - | CAIGTGGGPDTQYF